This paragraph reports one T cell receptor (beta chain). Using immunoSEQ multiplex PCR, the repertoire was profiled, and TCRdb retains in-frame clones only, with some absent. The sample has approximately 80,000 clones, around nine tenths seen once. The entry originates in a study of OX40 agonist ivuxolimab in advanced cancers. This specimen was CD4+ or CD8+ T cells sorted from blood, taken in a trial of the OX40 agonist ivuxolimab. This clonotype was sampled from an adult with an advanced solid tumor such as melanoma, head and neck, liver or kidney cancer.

This CDR3 is CASSDGLVGDETQYF. For the CDR3, the DNA is TGTGCCAGCAGTGACGGACTAGTGGGGGACGAGACCCAGTACTTC. The gene calls are TRBV25-1 and TRBJ2-5; TRBD2 matches at 7 bases. Trimming took 3 bases from V and 5 from J; bases not matched to a gene: 9. CDR3 size: 15 residues. In germline, CDR1 is MGHDK, CDR2 SYGVNS.